The clone carrying this T cell receptor beta chain was picked up many times. Its antigen is still unknown. Other autoimmune disease, uncontrolled infection, pregnancy and lactation led to exclusion. The data derive from a study of Graves' ophthalmopathy and Graves' hyperthyroidism. Turning to the study itself: There was a collection of peripheral blood at initial diagnosis, before any treatment.

Study observations and caveats: Most clonotypes expanded in thyroid above 0.001 frequency were present in blood too.

From RNA, the CDR3 regions of TCR beta chains were amplified and sequenced. The first round was an RT-PCR with HTBI primers, and the second round was a multiplex PCR. TCRdb used MiXCR to reprocess the multiplex PCR reads, holding one entry per CDR3 protein. The sample yields about 700,000 distinct CDR3 sequences, around 40% seen once. The sequence derives from an adult man with Graves' ophthalmopathy. Sequenced: peripheral blood.

The CDR3: CASRSADAYNQPQHF. DNA for the CDR3: TGTGCCAGTAGATCAGCGGATGCTTATAATCAGCCCCAGCATTTT. The rearrangement links TRBV19 to TRBJ1-5; no clear D. This CDR3 comprises 15 residues. The germline V gene has CDR1 LNHDA and CDR2 SQIVND (reference sequence). V gave up 6 bases and J gave up 4 bases, with 16 bases separating them.